This passage covers 2 T cell receptor beta chains from one sample sequenced in a study of cytomegalovirus exposure and HLA in healthy donors. PCR involved 60 Vbeta and 13 Jbeta primers. The repertoire was sequenced with immunoSEQ multiplex PCR; TCRdb's copy has only in-frame clones and lacks some. The table has about 120,000 clones, 79% seen once. Sequenced: PBMCs. The origin of the receptors is a man aged 25-45 years in good health and CMV-seropositive.

This rearrangement joins TRBV5-5 to TRBJ1-5, with 7 nucleotides matching TRBD1. Per germline, CDR1 SGHKS and CDR2 YYEKEE (reference sequence). Trimming at V came to 2 bases and at J to 10 bases, leaving 9 bases not matched to a gene. This CDR3 comprises 14 residues. This CDR3 is CASSFGTVQQPQHF. The CDR3 DNA reads as TGTGCCAGCAGCTTCGGGACAGTTCAGCAACCCCAGCATTTT.

This sequence joins TRBV27 and TRBJ2-7; 7 bases are a match to TRBD1. CDR1 is MNHEY and CDR2 is SMNVEV in the germline V gene (reference sequence). The CDR3 length is 14 residues. V lost 5 bases, J lost 2 bases, and 6 bases stayed unmatched. The CDR3 DNA sequence: TGTGCCAGCAGTATAATCGGGACAGCCTACGAGCAGTACTTC. It translates to CASSIIGTAYEQYF.